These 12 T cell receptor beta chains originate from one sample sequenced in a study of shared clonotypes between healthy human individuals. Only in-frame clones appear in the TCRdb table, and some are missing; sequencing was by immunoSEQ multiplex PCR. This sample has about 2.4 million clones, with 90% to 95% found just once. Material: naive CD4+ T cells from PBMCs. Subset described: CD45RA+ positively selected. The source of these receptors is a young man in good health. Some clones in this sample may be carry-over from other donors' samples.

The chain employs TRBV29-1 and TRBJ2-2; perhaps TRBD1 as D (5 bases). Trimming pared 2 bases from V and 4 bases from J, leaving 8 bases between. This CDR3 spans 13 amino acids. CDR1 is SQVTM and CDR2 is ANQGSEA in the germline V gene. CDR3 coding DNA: TGCAGCGTTGAACGACAGATCACCGGGGAGCTGTTTTTT. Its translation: CSVERQITGELFF.

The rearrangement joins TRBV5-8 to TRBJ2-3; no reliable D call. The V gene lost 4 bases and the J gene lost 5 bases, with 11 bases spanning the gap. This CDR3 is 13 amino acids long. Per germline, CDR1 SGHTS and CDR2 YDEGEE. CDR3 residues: CASSHRFGDTQYF. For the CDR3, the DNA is TGTGCCAGCAGCCATCGATTCGGAGATACGCAGTATTTT.

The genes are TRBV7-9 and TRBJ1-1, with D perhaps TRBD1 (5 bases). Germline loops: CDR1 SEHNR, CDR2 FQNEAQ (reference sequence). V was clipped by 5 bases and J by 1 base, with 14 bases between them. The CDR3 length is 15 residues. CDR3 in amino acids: CASSPAGRRNTEAFF. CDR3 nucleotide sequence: TGTGCCAGCAGCCCGGCGGGGCGTAGGAACACTGAAGCTTTCTTT.

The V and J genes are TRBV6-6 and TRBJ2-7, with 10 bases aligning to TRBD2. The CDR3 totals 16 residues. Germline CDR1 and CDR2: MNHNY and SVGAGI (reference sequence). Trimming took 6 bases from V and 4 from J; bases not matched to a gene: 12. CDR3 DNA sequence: TGTGCCAGCAGCCAAGGGCCCAGCGGGAGGGGTTACGAGCAGTACTTC. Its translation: CASSQGPSGRGYEQYF.

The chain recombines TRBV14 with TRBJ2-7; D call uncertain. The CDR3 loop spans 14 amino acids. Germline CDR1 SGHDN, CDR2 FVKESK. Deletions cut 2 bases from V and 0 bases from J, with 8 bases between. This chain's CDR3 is CASSQRTASYEQYF. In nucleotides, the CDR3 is TGTGCCAGCAGCCAACGGACCGCCTCCTACGAGCAGTACTTC.

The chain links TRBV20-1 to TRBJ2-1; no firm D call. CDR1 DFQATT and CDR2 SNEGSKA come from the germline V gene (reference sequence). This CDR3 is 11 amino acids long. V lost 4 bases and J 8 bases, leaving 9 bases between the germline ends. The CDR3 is CSATQPDEQFF. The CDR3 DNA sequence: TGCAGTGCTACCCAACCCGATGAGCAGTTCTTC.

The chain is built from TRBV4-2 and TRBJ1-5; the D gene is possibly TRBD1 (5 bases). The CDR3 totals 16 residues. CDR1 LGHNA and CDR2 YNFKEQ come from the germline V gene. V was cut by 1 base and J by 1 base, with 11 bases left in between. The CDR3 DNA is TGTGCCAGCAGCCAAGTTTCGGGGGGAAGCAATCAGCCCCAGCATTTT. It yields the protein CASSQVSGGSNQPQHF.

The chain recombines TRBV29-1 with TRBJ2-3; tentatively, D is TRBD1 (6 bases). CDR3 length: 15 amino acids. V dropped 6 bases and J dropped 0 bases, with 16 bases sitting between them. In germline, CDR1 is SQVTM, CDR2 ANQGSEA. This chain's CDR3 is CSVAGTTSSTDTQYF. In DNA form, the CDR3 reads TGCAGCGTCGCCGGGACAACTTCTAGCACAGATACGCAGTATTTT.

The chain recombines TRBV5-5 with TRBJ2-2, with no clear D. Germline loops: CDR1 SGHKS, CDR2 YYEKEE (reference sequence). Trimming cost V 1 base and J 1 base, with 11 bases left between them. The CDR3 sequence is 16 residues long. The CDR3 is CASSLYFVENTGELFF. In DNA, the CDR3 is TGTGCCAGCAGCTTGTATTTTGTGGAGAACACCGGGGAGCTGTTTTTT.

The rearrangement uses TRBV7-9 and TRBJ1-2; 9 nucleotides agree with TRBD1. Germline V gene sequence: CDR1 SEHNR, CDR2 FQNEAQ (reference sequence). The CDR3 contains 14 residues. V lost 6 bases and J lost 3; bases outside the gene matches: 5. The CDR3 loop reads CASSPGDRDYGYTF. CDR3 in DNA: TGTGCCAGCAGTCCCGGGGACAGGGACTATGGCTACACCTTC.

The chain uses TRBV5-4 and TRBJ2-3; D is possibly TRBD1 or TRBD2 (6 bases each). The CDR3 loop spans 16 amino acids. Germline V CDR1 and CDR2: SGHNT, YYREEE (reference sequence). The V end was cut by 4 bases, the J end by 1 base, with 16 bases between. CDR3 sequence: CASSGRTGAGTDTQYF. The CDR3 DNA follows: TGTGCCAGCAGCGGCCGGACGGGGGCTGGCACAGATACGCAGTATTTT. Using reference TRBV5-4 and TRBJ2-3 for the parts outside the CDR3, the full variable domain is ETGVTQSPTHLIKTRGQQVTLRCSSQSGHNTVSWYQQALGQGPQFIFQYYREEENGRGNFPPRFSGLQFPNYSSELNVNALELDDSALYLCASSGRTGAGTDTQYFGPGTRLTVL.

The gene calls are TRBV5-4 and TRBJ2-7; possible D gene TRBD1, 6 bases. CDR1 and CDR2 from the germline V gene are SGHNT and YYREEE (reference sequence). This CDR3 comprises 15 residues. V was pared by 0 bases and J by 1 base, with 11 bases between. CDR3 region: CASSLGQANSYEQYF. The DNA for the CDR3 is TGTGCCAGCAGCTTGGGACAGGCTAATTCCTACGAGCAGTACTTC.